The rows below give T cell receptor beta chains drawn from one sample of a study of cytomegalovirus exposure and HLA in healthy donors. Libraries were prepared by immunoSEQ multiplex PCR; TCRdb keeps only in-frame clonotypes and omits some of them. This table has under 200,000 clones, 9.5% to 15% appearing once. The sequencing input was PBMCs. The receptors shown here come from a middle-aged man in good health and CMV-seropositive. Both conserved end residues are part of each CDR3. The D gene is left open where the match is weak. Clone sizes are given selectively: once, few, many, or a class where the clone is expanded.

clone_size j_call v_call d_call cdr3_aa cdr3_nt
NA TRBJ1-1 TRBV5-4 NA CASSDARVMNTEAFF TGTGCCAGCAGCGACGCCAGGGTTATGAACACTGAAGCTTTCTTT
few TRBJ1-6 TRBV5-1 TRBD1 CASSYGQGNSPLHF TGCGCCAGCAGCTACGGACAGGGTAATTCACCCCTCCACTTT
NA TRBJ1-6 TRBV6-1 NA CASSPAGNSPLHF TGTGCCAGCAGTCCAGCGGGTAACTCACCCCTCCACTTT
few TRBJ1-6 TRBV4-3 NA CASSQVSAGSNSPLHF TGCGCCAGCAGCCAAGTCTCCGCAGGGTCTAATTCACCCCTCCACTTT
few TRBJ2-3 TRBV11-2 NA CASSLQGVFTDTQYF TGTGCCAGCAGCTTGCAAGGGGTTTTCACAGATACGCAGTATTTT
NA TRBJ1-2 TRBV9 TRBD1 CASSVGQGTSYGYTF TGTGCCAGCAGCGTCGGACAGGGGACCTCCTATGGCTACACCTTC
NA TRBJ2-7 TRBV11-1 NA CASSIGLGSHF TGTGCCAGCAGCATAGGGCTGGGGAGCCACTTC
few TRBJ2-3 TRBV5-1 NA CASSQEGLDTQYF TGCGCCAGCAGCCAGGAGGGTTTGGATACGCAGTATTTT
NA TRBJ1-2 TRBV5-1 NA CASGGAFTNYGYTF TGCGCCAGCGGCGGGGCCTTTACTAACTATGGCTACACCTTC
few TRBJ2-5 TRBV4-3 NA CASSQEFNTPMETQYF TGCGCCAGCAGCCAAGAATTCAACACCCCGATGGAGACCCAGTACTTC
NA TRBJ1-1 TRBV19 NA CASSSTTVDLAFF TGTGCCAGTAGTAGTACGACGGTTGACTTAGCTTTCTTT
NA TRBJ1-5 TRBV30 TRBD1 CAWNEGRGQPQHF TGTGCCTGGAATGAGGGCAGGGGGCAGCCCCAGCATTTT
few TRBJ1-1 TRBV18 NA CASSPSENTEAFF TGTGCCAGCTCACCATCAGAGAACACTGAAGCTTTCTTT
few TRBJ2-3 TRBV4-3 TRBD2 CASSQEKRGGITDTQYF TGCGCCAGCAGCCAAGAAAAGCGGGGGGGGATCACAGATACGCAGTATTTT
NA TRBJ2-7 TRBV19 NA CASRRRGGLTGDSYEQYF TGTGCCAGTCGCCGGAGGGGTGGGTTGACGGGGGATTCCTACGAGCAGTACTTC
NA TRBJ2-5 TRBV9 TRBD2 CASSGTSPQETQYF TGTGCCAGCAGCGGGACTAGCCCCCAAGAGACCCAGTACTTC
NA TRBJ1-2 TRBV4-3 NA CASSQERQGYNGYTF TGCGCCAGCAGCCAAGAACGGCAGGGTTACAATGGCTACACCTTC
NA TRBJ2-7 TRBV11-3 TRBD1 CASSLQGQISYEQYF TGTGCCAGCAGCCTACAGGGACAGATCTCCTACGAGCAGTACTTC
few TRBJ1-3 TRBV4-3 NA CASSQDAGAGNTIYF TGCGCCAGCAGCCAAGATGCAGGGGCTGGAAACACCATATATTTT
NA TRBJ2-1 TRBV9 NA CASSVAQGGEFF TGTGCCAGCAGCGTAGCTCAGGGGGGTGAGTTCTTC
few TRBJ1-1 TRBV6-1 TRBD1 CASRKPGGRNTEAFF TGTGCCAGCAGGAAACCAGGGGGGCGGAACACTGAAGCTTTCTTT
NA TRBJ2-2 TRBV5-1 TRBD1 CASSSRQGSTGELFF TGCGCCAGCAGCTCTAGACAGGGAAGCACCGGGGAGCTGTTTTTT
NA TRBJ2-3 TRBV7-2 NA CASSLTVLDTQYF TGTGCCAGCAGCTTAACGGTGCTAGATACGCAGTATTTT
NA TRBJ2-6 TRBV4-3 TRBD2 CASSQERGRAGTGANVLTF TGCGCCAGCAGCCAAGAAAGAGGGAGGGCCGGGACTGGGGCCAACGTCCTGACTTTC
NA TRBJ2-3 TRBV27 TRBD2 CASSPLAGTYTDTQYF TGTGCCAGCAGTCCCTTAGCGGGGACGTACACAGATACGCAGTATTTT
NA TRBJ2-3 TRBV10-1 NA CASSESGDTQYF TGCGCCAGCAGTGAGTCCGGGGATACGCAGTATTTT
NA TRBJ1-1 TRBV20-1 TRBD1 CSARQGLEAFF TGTAGTGCTAGACAGGGACTTGAAGCTTTCTTT
NA TRBJ2-2 TRBV9 NA CASSVGRGHTGELFF TGTGCCAGCAGCGTAGGTAGGGGCCACACCGGGGAGCTGTTTTTT
NA TRBJ2-5 TRBV5-4 TRBD2 CASSLGVAGRETQYF TGTGCCAGCAGCCTTGGGGTAGCGGGACGGGAGACCCAGTACTTC
NA TRBJ1-2 TRBV28 NA CASRPGTANYGYTF TGTGCCAGCAGACCCGGGACTGCCAACTATGGCTACACCTTC
few TRBJ1-2 TRBV21-1 NA CASSKGGERPVTGYTF TGTGCCAGCAGCAAAGGGGGGGAAAGGCCAGTTACTGGCTACACCTTC
few TRBJ1-1 TRBV7-2 NA CASSLRGEAFF TGTGCCAGCAGCTTACGGGGTGAAGCTTTCTTT